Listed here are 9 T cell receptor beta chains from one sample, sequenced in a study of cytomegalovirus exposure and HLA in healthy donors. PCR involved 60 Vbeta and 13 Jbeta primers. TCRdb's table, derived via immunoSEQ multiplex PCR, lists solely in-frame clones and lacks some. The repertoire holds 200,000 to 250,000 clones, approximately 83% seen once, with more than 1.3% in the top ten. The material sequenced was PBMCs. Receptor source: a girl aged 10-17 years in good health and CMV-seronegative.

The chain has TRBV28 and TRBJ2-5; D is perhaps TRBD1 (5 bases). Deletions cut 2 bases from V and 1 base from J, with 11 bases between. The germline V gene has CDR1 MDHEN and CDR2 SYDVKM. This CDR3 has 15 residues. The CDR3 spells CASSLVLDSQETQYF. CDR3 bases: TGTGCCAGCAGTTTAGTCCTTGACAGCCAAGAGACCCAGTACTTC.

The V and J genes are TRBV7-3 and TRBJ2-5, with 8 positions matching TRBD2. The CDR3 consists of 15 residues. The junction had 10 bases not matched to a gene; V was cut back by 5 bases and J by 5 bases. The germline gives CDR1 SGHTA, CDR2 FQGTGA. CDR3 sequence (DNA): TGTGCCAGCAGCATCTCAAGCGGGGGCGGGGAGACCCAGTACTTC. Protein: CASSISSGGGETQYF.

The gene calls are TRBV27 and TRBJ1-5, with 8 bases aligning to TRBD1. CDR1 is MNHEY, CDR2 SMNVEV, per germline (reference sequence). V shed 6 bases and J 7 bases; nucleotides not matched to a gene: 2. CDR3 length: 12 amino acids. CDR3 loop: CASRTGDQPQHF. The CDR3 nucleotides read TGTGCCAGCAGGACAGGGGACCAGCCCCAGCATTTT.

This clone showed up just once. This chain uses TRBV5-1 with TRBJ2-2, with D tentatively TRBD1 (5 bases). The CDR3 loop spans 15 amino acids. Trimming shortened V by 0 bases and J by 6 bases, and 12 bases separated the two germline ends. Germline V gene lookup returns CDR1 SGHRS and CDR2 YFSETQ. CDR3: CASSLGAGKAGELFF. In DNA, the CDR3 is TGCGCCAGCAGCTTGGGGGCAGGGAAGGCCGGGGAGCTGTTTTTT. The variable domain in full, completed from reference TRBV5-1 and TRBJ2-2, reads KAGVTQTPRYLIKTRGQQVTLSCSPISGHRSVSWYQQTPGQGLQFLFEYFSETQRNKGNFPGRFSGRQFSNSRSEMNVSTLELGDSALYLCASSLGAGKAGELFFGEGSRLTVL.

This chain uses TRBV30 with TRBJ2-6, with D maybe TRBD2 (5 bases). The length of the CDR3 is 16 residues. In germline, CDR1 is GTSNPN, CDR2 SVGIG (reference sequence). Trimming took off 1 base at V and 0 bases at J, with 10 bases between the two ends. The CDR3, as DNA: TGTGCCTGGAGTGCTACGGGGTCCTCTGGGGCCAACGTCCTGACTTTC. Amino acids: CAWSATGSSGANVLTF.

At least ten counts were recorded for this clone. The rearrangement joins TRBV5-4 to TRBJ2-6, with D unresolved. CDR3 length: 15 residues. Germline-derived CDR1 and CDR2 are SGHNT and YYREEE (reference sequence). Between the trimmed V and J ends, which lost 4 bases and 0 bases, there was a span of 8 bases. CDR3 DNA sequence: TGTGCCAGCAGCCTTTACAACTCTGGGGCCAACGTCCTGACTTTC. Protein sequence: CASSLYNSGANVLTF.

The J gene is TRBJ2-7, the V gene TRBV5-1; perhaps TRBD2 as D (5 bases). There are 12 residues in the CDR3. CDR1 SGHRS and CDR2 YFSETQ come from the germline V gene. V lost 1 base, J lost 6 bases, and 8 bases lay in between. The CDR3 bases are TGCGCCAGCAGCTTGCTAGGGAGCGAGCAGTACTTC. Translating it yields CASSLLGSEQYF.

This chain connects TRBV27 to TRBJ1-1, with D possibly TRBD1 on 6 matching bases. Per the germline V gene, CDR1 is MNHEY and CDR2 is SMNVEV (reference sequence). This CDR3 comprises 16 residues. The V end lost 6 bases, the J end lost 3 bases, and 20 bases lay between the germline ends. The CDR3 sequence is CASRYRETLEDTEAFF. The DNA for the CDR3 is TGTGCCAGCAGGTACAGGGAGACGTTGGAGGACACTGAAGCTTTCTTT.

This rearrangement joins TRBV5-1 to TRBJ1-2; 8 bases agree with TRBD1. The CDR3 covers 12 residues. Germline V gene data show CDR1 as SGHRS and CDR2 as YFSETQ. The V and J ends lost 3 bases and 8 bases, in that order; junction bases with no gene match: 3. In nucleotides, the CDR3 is TGCGCCAGCAGCTCTGGGACAGGCGGCTACACCTTC. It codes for CASSSGTGGYTF.